This TCR beta chain was recorded in a study of molecular identifiers for immune sequencing clone quantification. Overall study: With replicates, the RNA of about 20,000 or 100,000 naive CD8 cells was split five ways and four were sequenced. General observations from the study: Same-barcode identical TCR molecules could make highly expanded clones look smaller than they are.

The V and J ends lost 2 bases and 3 bases respectively, with 7 bases between them. The germline gives CDR1 LGHNA, CDR2 YSLEER. The CDR3 has 14 amino acids. Bulk TCR libraries were made with methods that had been previously described and with listed TCR primers. TCRdb called the PCR reads again in MiXCR, with one record for every CDR3 protein. Among hundreds of thousands of distinct CDR3 sequences listed, just under 20% were seen once. Comments on this clonotype: The antigen remains undetermined.

The chain combines TRBV4-3 with TRBJ2-2; D is ambiguous. The sequence was collected from a human donor in good health. Some libraries in this study had Jurkat cell RNA spiked in. Sequencing was done on a sample of naive CD8+ T cells from blood, with Jurkat cell RNA spiked in. Subset meaning: FACS-sorted CD8+CD4-CCR7+CD45RA+ naive T cells. In DNA, the CDR3 is TGCGCCAGCAGCCAATTTCCGGACACCGGGGAGCTGTTTTTT. It encodes CASSQFPDTGELFF.